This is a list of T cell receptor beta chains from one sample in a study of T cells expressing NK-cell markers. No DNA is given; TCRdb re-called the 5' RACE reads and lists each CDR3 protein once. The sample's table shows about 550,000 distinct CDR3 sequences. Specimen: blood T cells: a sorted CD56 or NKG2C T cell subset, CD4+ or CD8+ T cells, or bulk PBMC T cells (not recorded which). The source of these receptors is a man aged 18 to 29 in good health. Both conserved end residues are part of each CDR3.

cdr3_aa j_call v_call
CSVGRGFGEQFF TRBJ2-1 TRBV29-1
CASSLAGTTGKETQYF TRBJ2-5 TRBV11-2
CASSTGGSYNEQFF TRBJ2-1 TRBV4-2
CASSLQGRDEQYF TRBJ2-7 TRBV5-1
CASSLELAGEGTDTQYF TRBJ2-3 TRBV7-6
CASSKGGLNYYNEQFF TRBJ2-1 TRBV6-1
CASSPGQGRQETQYF TRBJ2-5 TRBV11-2
CASSLQRGGETQYF TRBJ2-5 TRBV5-1
CASSGRGQGRTDTQYF TRBJ2-3 TRBV7-9
CATRKREGFDEQFF TRBJ2-1 TRBV15
CASSQAEGLPEAFF TRBJ1-1 TRBV4-3
CASSPNRGGNQPQHF TRBJ1-5 TRBV7-8
CASSLGGLVEFF TRBJ2-1 TRBV12-3/TRBV12-4
CAISESNRQGMGTEAFF TRBJ1-1 TRBV10-3